One and the same sample provided the 28 T cell receptor beta chains below, sequenced in a study of cytomegalovirus exposure and HLA in healthy donors (dated by TCRdb to 2016 to 2017). Libraries were constructed by the immunoSEQ multiplex PCR assay. A mixture of 60 forward primers for TCR Vbeta segments and 13 reverse primers for TCR Jbeta segments was used in the multiplex PCR. TCRdb took over this immuneACCESS table, retaining in-frame rearrangements with V and J assigned. Such tables are incomplete; in checked studies, under half of the missing clones stem from an unresolved V gene, and the remainder is unexplained. This sample gives 150,000 to 200,000 clones in total; around 86% of them show up just once. The ten largest make up around 1.5% of the sample. Sequencing was done on a sample of PBMCs. The receptors were sampled from a young woman in good health and CMV-seronegative.

The V and J genes are TRBV5-1 and TRBJ1-6; TRBD1 agrees at 10 bases. V gave up 4 bases and J gave up 5 bases; unmatched junction bases: 6. Germline V gives CDR1 SGHRS, CDR2 YFSETQ. The CDR3 is 16 amino acids. The CDR3 nucleotides read TGCGCCAGCAGCCAGGGGACAGGGGTCCATAATTCACCCCTCCACTTT. The encoded protein is CASSQGTGVHNSPLHF.

The V gene is TRBV6-5, the J gene TRBJ2-7; D might be TRBD1 (5 bases). The germline gives CDR1 MNHEY, CDR2 SVGAGI. V gave up 6 bases and J gave up 5 bases, with 17 bases separating them. The CDR3 runs 14 residues. The CDR3 DNA is TGTGCCAGCAGCCCCTTCCAGGGTCGGAACGAGCAGTACTTC. Encoded protein: CASSPFQGRNEQYF.

The V call is TRBV9, the J call TRBJ1-5; the D gene is possibly TRBD1 (6 bases). CDR1 SGDLS and CDR2 YYNGEE come from the germline V gene. This CDR3 has 15 amino acids. V was clipped by 2 bases and J by 2 bases, with 11 bases between them. CDR3 in DNA: TGTGCCAGCAGCGTTGGGGGCGGGCGCAATCAGCCCCAGCATTTT. Translation: CASSVGGGRNQPQHF.

V gene TRBV4-3 combines with J gene TRBJ2-1; possible D gene TRBD1, 5 bases. V gave up 0 bases and J gave up 2 bases, with 8 bases separating them. This CDR3 has 15 residues. The germline CDR1 and CDR2 sequences are LGHNA and YSLEER. CDR3 nucleotides: TGCGCCAGCAGCCAAGACAGGGTCCCCTACAATGAGCAGTTCTTC. This sequence encodes CASSQDRVPYNEQFF.

V gene TRBV7-2 combines with J gene TRBJ2-2, with D unresolved. Trimming cost V 1 base and J 3 bases, with 12 bases left between them. The CDR3 contains 16 residues. The germline V gene encodes CDR1 SGHTA and CDR2 FQGNSA. Written as DNA, the CDR3 is TGTGCCAGCAGCTTAGTTGGTGGTTCGGACACCGGGGAGCTGTTTTTT. Translated, it gives CASSLVGGSDTGELFF. Based on the CDR3 plus reference TRBV7-2 and TRBJ2-2, the full variable domain is GAGVSQSPSNKVTEKGKDVELRCDPISGHTALYWYRQSLGQGLEFLIYFQGNSAPDKSGLPSDRFSAERTGGSVSTLTIQRTQQEDSAVYLCASSLVGGSDTGELFFGEGSRLTVL.

This clone was picked up a small number of times. The chain links TRBV6-5 to TRBJ1-1, with 8 bases identical to TRBD1. Germline V gene sequence: CDR1 MNHEY, CDR2 SVGAGI. V shed 7 bases, J shed 1 base, and the junction held 5 bases outside the gene matches. The CDR3 length is 14 residues. In nucleotides, the CDR3 is TGTGCCAGCAAAATTGACAGGGGGAACACTGAAGCTTTCTTT. This gives the protein CASKIDRGNTEAFF.

The rearrangement uses TRBV7-2 and TRBJ2-7; weak D call: TRBD1 (5 bases). Germline V gene data show CDR1 as SGHTA and CDR2 as FQGNSA. Deletions cut 4 bases from V and 7 bases from J, with 11 bases between. The CDR3 covers 12 residues. In DNA form, the CDR3 reads TGTGCCAGCAGCTCGCAGGGTACAGAGCAGTACTTC. Its translation is CASSSQGTEQYF.

This clone came up once. The chain has TRBV6-5 and TRBJ1-5; TRBD1 aligns across 7 bases. Germline V gene lookup returns CDR1 MNHEY and CDR2 SVGAGI. The CDR3 has 15 residues. V lost 10 bases, J lost 4 bases, and 13 bases stayed unmatched. CDR3 protein: CAILGLQGLNQPQHF. The CDR3 DNA follows: TGTGCCATTCTGGGCCTACAGGGGTTGAATCAGCCCCAGCATTTT.

The rearrangement uses TRBV5-1 and TRBJ2-5, with D uncertain. Between the trimmed V and J ends, which lost 0 bases and 2 bases, there was a span of 8 bases. The germline V gene encodes CDR1 SGHRS and CDR2 YFSETQ. The CDR3 contains 14 residues. In DNA form, the CDR3 reads TGCGCCAGCAGCTTGGGCAGATCTCAAGAGACCCAGTACTTC. It encodes CASSLGRSQETQYF.

The V and J genes are TRBV5-5 and TRBJ2-7; 10 bases map to TRBD1. V shed 4 bases, J shed 2 bases, and the junction held 12 bases outside the gene matches. Germline V gene sequence: CDR1 SGHKS, CDR2 YYEKEE (reference sequence). There are 17 residues in the CDR3. The CDR3 loop reads CASSVLTGGADAYEQYF. The CDR3 DNA follows: TGTGCCAGCAGCGTCTTGACAGGGGGCGCAGACGCCTACGAGCAGTACTTC.

The CDR3 coding sequence is TGTGCCAGCAGCTGGACGGGAAACAATGAGCAGTTCTTC. It yields the protein CASSWTGNNEQFF. The chain employs TRBV7-3 and TRBJ2-1; possible D gene TRBD2, 5 bases. This CDR3 spans 13 amino acids. Trimming pared 4 bases from V and 5 bases from J, leaving 9 bases between. Germline CDR1 and CDR2: SGHTA and FQGTGA. Supplemented by reference TRBV7-3 and TRBJ2-1, the full variable domain reads GAGVSQTPSNKVTEKGKYVELRCDPISGHTALYWYRQSLGQGPEFLIYFQGTGAADDSGLPNDRFFAVRPEGSVSTLKIQRTERGDSAVYLCASSWTGNNEQFFGPGTRLTVL.

This clone was seen once. The chain carries TRBV7-6 and TRBJ2-3; D is unclear. V was shortened by 5 bases and J by 4 bases, with 10 bases between the two germline ends. The CDR3 loop spans 13 amino acids. The germline gives CDR1 SGHVS, CDR2 FNYEAQ. This CDR3 reads CASSTQKSDTQYF. The DNA of the CDR3 is TGTGCCAGCAGCACACAAAAATCAGATACGCAGTATTTT.

This chain links TRBV7-8 with TRBJ2-3; 10 positions match TRBD2. The CDR3 totals 15 residues. Germline trimming cut 5 bases from V and 2 bases from J; bases unmatched to any gene: 4. The germline CDR1 and CDR2 sequences are SGHVS and FQNEAQ. CDR3 residues: CASSLTSGITDTQYF. The DNA for the CDR3 is TGTGCCAGCAGCCTCACTAGCGGGATCACAGATACGCAGTATTTT. Variable domain in full (rest from reference TRBV7-8 and TRBJ2-3): GAGVSQSPRYKVAKRGQDVALRCDPISGHVSLFWYQQALGQGPEFLTYFQNEAQLDKSGLPSDRFFAERPEGSVSTLKIQRTQQEDSAVYLCASSLTSGITDTQYFGPGTRLTVL.

The chain links TRBV7-6 to TRBJ2-7; the D is unclear. The germline V gene has CDR1 SGHVS and CDR2 FNYEAQ. The V end was cut by 5 bases, the J end by 5 bases, with 13 bases between. There are 13 residues in the CDR3. As DNA, the CDR3 is TGTGCCAGCAGCCCCACAGCTTCGGACGAGCAGTACTTC. Protein: CASSPTASDEQYF.

This clone has only one observation. This chain links TRBV5-1 with TRBJ2-5; 7 bases map to TRBD1. The germline V gene has CDR1 SGHRS and CDR2 YFSETQ. With 0 bases clipped from V and 4 bases from J, the junction kept 6 bases outside the gene matches. This CDR3 spans 15 amino acids. CDR3 protein: CASSLGGAGGETQYF. CDR3 DNA: TGCGCCAGCAGCTTGGGAGGCGCAGGGGGAGAGACCCAGTACTTC.

The CDR3: CASSYSGQDLYEQYF. The DNA of the CDR3 is TGTGCCAGCAGTTACTCAGGACAGGACCTCTACGAGCAGTACTTC. This rearrangement joins TRBV6-5 to TRBJ2-7; 7 nucleotides align to TRBD1. CDR1 and CDR2 (germline): MNHEY, SVGAGI. The CDR3 totals 15 residues. V lost 0 bases, J lost 3 bases, and 5 bases stayed unmatched.

The chain couples TRBV6-5 to TRBJ1-3; a weak D match, TRBD1 (6 bases). Trimming left V 4 bases short and J 0 bases short, with 13 bases between. This CDR3 comprises 16 residues. Germline-derived CDR1 and CDR2 are MNHEY and SVGAGI. DNA of the CDR3: TGTGCCAGCAGTTCCGGGACAACTCGCTCTGGAAACACCATATATTTT. Protein: CASSSGTTRSGNTIYF.

CDR3 coding DNA: TGTGCCAGCAGCTTATCCAGGGGGCTCTACGAGCAGTACTTC. Residues: CASSLSRGLYEQYF. This chain connects TRBV11-1 to TRBJ2-7; 8 bases map to TRBD1. After removal of 2 bases from V and 3 bases from J, the junction contained 3 bases not matched to a gene. Germline lookup yields CDR1 SGHAT and CDR2 FQDESV (reference sequence). This CDR3 has 14 residues.

This clone has a single count. V usage is TRBV28 and J usage is TRBJ2-3; TRBD2 matches 8 bases. The CDR3 covers 14 residues. The germline V gene encodes CDR1 MDHEN and CDR2 SYDVKM. With 6 bases clipped from V and 4 bases from J, the junction kept 6 bases outside the gene matches. The CDR3 sequence is CASSRAGAPDTQYF. CDR3 DNA sequence: TGTGCCAGCAGCCGAGCGGGGGCCCCAGATACGCAGTATTTT.

The rearrangement links TRBV5-1 to TRBJ2-5; 10 nucleotides align to TRBD1. Germline V gene sequence: CDR1 SGHRS, CDR2 YFSETQ. The CDR3 extends over 14 amino acids. The J segment lost 3 bases and the V segment lost 2 bases, leaving 1 base of the junction unmatched. CDR3 in DNA: TGCGCCAGCAGCTTCGGACAGGGGGAAGAGACCCAGTACTTC. Translation: CASSFGQGEETQYF. The variable domain in full, completed from reference TRBV5-1 and TRBJ2-5, reads KAGVTQTPRYLIKTRGQQVTLSCSPISGHRSVSWYQQTPGQGLQFLFEYFSETQRNKGNFPGRFSGRQFSNSRSEMNVSTLELGDSALYLCASSFGQGEETQYFGPGTRLLVL.

The chain carries TRBV5-1 and TRBJ2-7; D is possibly TRBD1 (5 bases). Germline V CDR1 and CDR2: SGHRS, YFSETQ. The V end was cut by 1 base, the J end by 1 base, with 9 bases between. CDR3 length: 14 residues. CDR3 residues: CASSLFQGSYEQYF. CDR3 bases: TGCGCCAGCAGCTTGTTTCAGGGTTCCTACGAGCAGTACTTC.

Comment on this clone: Relative to the germline gene, one junction end is altered; a read error may explain this. The chain has TRBV9 and TRBJ2-6; D possibly corresponds to TRBD1 (5 bases). Germline V gene sequence: CDR1 SGDLS, CDR2 YYNGEE. This CDR3 is built from 15 residues. CDR3 amino acids: CASSVSRAGANALTF. CDR3 sequence (DNA): TGTGCCAGCAGCGTTTCTAGGGCTGGGGCCAACGCCCTGACTTTC.

The chain joins TRBV4-3 to TRBJ1-5; TRBD1 agrees at 10 bases. The ends lost 0 bases at V and 4 bases at J; junction bases unmatched: 6. The CDR3 covers 17 residues. In germline, CDR1 is LGHNA, CDR2 YSLEER. CDR3 DNA sequence: TGCGCCAGCAGCCAAGAGCCCACGGGACAGGGGAATCAGCCCCAGCATTTT. Its translation: CASSQEPTGQGNQPQHF.

This chain links TRBV6-6 with TRBJ2-7, with no clear D. This CDR3 spans 14 amino acids. Trimming took off 0 bases at V and 7 bases at J, with 13 bases between the two ends. Germline CDR1 is MNHNY and CDR2 is SVGAGI (reference sequence). The CDR3 reads CASSYSGDLREQYF. The DNA of the CDR3 is TGTGCCAGCAGTTACTCGGGCGATTTACGGGAGCAGTACTTC.

The J gene is TRBJ1-1, the V gene TRBV6-5, with unresolved D. CDR1 and CDR2 from the germline V gene are MNHEY and SVGAGI. Trimming stripped 0 bases from V and 6 bases from J, with 8 bases between. The CDR3 has 13 residues. The CDR3 protein is CASSYSMVAEAFF. The CDR3 bases are TGTGCCAGCAGTTACTCTATGGTAGCTGAAGCTTTCTTT.

As DNA, the CDR3 is TGCGCCAGCAGCACCTGGACAGACCGGGGCTATGGCTACACCTTC. It is translated as CASSTWTDRGYGYTF. The chain carries TRBV5-1 and TRBJ1-2; weak D call: TRBD1 (6 bases). CDR1 SGHRS and CDR2 YFSETQ come from the germline V gene. This CDR3 is 15 amino acids long. Trimming shortened V by 4 bases and J by 4 bases, and 17 bases separated the two germline ends.

The chain employs TRBV5-6 and TRBJ2-3; possibly TRBD2 for D (6 bases). Per the germline V gene, CDR1 is SGHDT and CDR2 is YYEEEE. Deletions cut 4 bases from V and 6 bases from J, with 12 bases between. This CDR3 contains 13 residues. The CDR3 coding sequence is TGTGCCAGCAGCATTACCCGGGGGGATACGCAGTATTTT. Its protein is CASSITRGDTQYF. Variable domain in full (rest from reference TRBV5-6 and TRBJ2-3): DAGVTQSPTHLIKTRGQQVTLRCSPKSGHDTVSWYQQALGQGPQFIFQYYEEEERQRGNFPDRFSGHQFPNYSSELNVNALLLGDSALYLCASSITRGDTQYFGPGTRLTVL.

The chain links TRBV6-1 to TRBJ2-7, with TRBD2 matching 13 bases. The CDR3 covers 15 residues. The germline V gene encodes CDR1 MNHNS and CDR2 SASEGT. After removal of 5 bases from V and 5 bases from J, the junction contained 6 bases not matched to a gene. DNA of the CDR3: TGTGCCAGCAGTCTCCGACTAGCGGGGGGACACGAGCAGTACTTC. Residues: CASSLRLAGGHEQYF.